The sequence of this TCR beta chain was determined in a study of T-cell reconstitution after alpha-beta-depleted transplantation in children. The CDR3 consists of 15 residues. V was pared by 6 bases and J by 5 bases, with 22 bases between. CDR1 is SQVTM, CDR2 ANQGSEA, per germline. TCRbeta library preparation incorporated unique molecular identifiers. MiXCR was run by TCRdb on the PCR reads, yielding one entry per CDR3 protein. The sample carries hundreds of thousands of distinct CDR3 sequences, about 11% recorded once. In this sample, this clonotype turned up a few times. The material sequenced was PBMCs from the stem cell graft donor, taken from the stem cell graft. This sequence was found in a human donor who donated a stem cell graft to a child with acute myeloid leukemia. The chain links TRBV29-1 to TRBJ2-5; D unresolved. CDR3 coding DNA: TGCAGCGTGGTCCCAGCTTGGGATTCGTGGGAGACCCAGTACTTC. Amino acid sequence: CSVVPAWDSWETQYF.